This TCR beta chain was captured by sequencing in a study of blood T cell repertoires in COVID-19. The recovered donors of Cohort 3 showed two negative PCRs, clearance, or symptom resolution. The CDR3 has 14 amino acids. Between the trimmed V and J ends, which lost 3 bases and 1 base, there was a span of 10 bases. From germline, CDR1 is SGHRS and CDR2 YFSETQ. Original processing notes: Cell counts per sample came from amplifying reference gene primers. The repertoire was sequenced with immunoSEQ multiplex PCR; TCRdb's copy has only in-frame clones and lacks some. V and J calls and clone size are as listed in that table; D and trimming were resolved from the DNA. Of around 450,000 clones in the sample, around 90% were seen once.

The rearrangement uses TRBV5-1 and TRBJ2-5; perhaps TRBD2 as D (5 bases). The sequencing sample was made of PBMCs or T cells enriched from blood (not recorded which). The TCR originated in a woman in her late teens or twenties who had recovered from COVID-19. The CDR3 DNA reads as TGCGCCAGCAGCTCGACTACGACCCAAGAGACCCAGTACTTC. It is translated as CASSSTTTQETQYF.